This T cell receptor (beta chain) was recorded in a study of blood T cell repertoires in COVID-19. Trimming took off 3 bases at V and 3 bases at J, with 11 bases between the two ends. CDR3 length equals 15 residues. CDR1 and CDR2 from the germline V gene are WNHNN and SYGVQD (reference sequence). Original data processing: Scientists estimated how many nucleated cells there were by amplifying reference gene primers. Sequencing used immunoSEQ multiplex PCR; TCRdb keeps in-frame clones, though not all of them. V, J and clone size were drawn from that table, and D and trimming were deduced from the DNA. The sample holds about 150,000 clones, approximately 92% seen once.

The TCR comes from a man aged 18 to 30 with COVID-19, enrolled during active disease. Sequencing was done on a sample of peripheral blood. The chain links TRBV10-1 to TRBJ2-2; D not certain. CDR3 protein: CASSDHSRDTGELFF. CDR3 nucleotide sequence: TGCGCCAGCAGTGATCACTCCCGGGACACCGGGGAGCTGTTTTTT.